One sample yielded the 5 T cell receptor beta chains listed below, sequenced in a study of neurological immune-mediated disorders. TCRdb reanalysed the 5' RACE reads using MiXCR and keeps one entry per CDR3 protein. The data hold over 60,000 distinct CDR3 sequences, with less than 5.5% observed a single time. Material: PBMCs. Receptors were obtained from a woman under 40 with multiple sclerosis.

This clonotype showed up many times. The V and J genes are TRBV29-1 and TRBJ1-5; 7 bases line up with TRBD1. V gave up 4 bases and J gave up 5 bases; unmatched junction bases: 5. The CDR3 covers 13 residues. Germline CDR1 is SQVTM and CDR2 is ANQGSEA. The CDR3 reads CSVGTGADQPQHF. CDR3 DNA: TGCAGCGTTGGGACAGGTGCGGATCAGCCCCAGCATTTT.

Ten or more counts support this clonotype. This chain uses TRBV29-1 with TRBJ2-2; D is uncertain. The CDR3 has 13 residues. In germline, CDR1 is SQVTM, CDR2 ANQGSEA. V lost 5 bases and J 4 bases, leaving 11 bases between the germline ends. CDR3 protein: CSVHQTATGELFF. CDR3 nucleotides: TGCAGCGTTCATCAAACAGCCACCGGGGAGCTGTTTTTT.

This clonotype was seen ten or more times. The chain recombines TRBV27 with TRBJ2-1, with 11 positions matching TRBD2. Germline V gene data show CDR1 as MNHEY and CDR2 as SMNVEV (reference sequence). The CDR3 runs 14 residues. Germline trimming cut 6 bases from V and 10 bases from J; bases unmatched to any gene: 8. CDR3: CASRRLAGTDEQFF. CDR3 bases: TGTGCCAGCAGAAGACTAGCGGGAACGGACGAGCAGTTCTTC.

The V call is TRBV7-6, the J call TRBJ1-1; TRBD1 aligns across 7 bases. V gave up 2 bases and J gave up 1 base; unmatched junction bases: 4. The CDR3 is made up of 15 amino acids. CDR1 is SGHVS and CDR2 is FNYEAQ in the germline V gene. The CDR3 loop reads CASSLNPGGNTEAFF. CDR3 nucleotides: TGTGCCAGCAGCTTAAACCCAGGGGGGAACACTGAAGCTTTCTTT.

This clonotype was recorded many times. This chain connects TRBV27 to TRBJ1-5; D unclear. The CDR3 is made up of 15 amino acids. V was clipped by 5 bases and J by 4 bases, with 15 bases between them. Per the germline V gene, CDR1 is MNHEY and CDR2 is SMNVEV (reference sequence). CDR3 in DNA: TGTGCCAGCAGTCTCACAGTGGCAGAGAATCAGCCCCAGCATTTT. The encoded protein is CASSLTVAENQPQHF.